This passage covers 28 T cell receptor beta chains from one sample sequenced in a study of blood T cell repertoires in COVID-19. TCRdb's table, derived via immunoSEQ multiplex PCR, lists solely in-frame clones and lacks some. This table has about 490,000 clones, roughly 88% appearing once. Material for sequencing was peripheral blood. These receptor sequences come from a human donor in a cohort sampled during active COVID-19.

The chain has TRBV29-1 and TRBJ1-4; no reliable D call. V was clipped by 5 bases and J by 8 bases, with 12 bases between them. Per germline, CDR1 SQVTM and CDR2 ANQGSEA. The CDR3 covers 12 residues. The DNA of the CDR3 is TGCAGCGTTCTTATTGAGGGCGAAAAACTGTTTTTT. Amino acid sequence: CSVLIEGEKLFF.

The V call is TRBV10-2, the J call TRBJ2-7; TRBD1 agrees at 9 bases. V lost 6 bases, J lost 5 bases, and 8 bases stayed unmatched. CDR3 length equals 14 residues. CDR1 is WSHSY and CDR2 is SAAADI in the germline V gene. CDR3 nucleotide sequence: TGCGCCAGCAGGCGGACAGGGGAGTTAAACGAGCAGTACTTC. Translating it yields CASRRTGELNEQYF.

The chain employs TRBV11-2 and TRBJ2-5; D perhaps matches TRBD2 (5 bases). With 2 bases removed from V and 4 bases from J, the gap between germline ends came to 8 bases. Per the germline V gene, CDR1 is SGHAT and CDR2 is FQNNGV. CDR3 length equals 13 residues. The CDR3 DNA sequence: TGTGCCAGCAGCTTATCTGCGGGAGAGACCCAGTACTTC. The encoded protein is CASSLSAGETQYF.

The rearrangement uses TRBV7-9 and TRBJ2-3; D perhaps matches TRBD2 (5 bases). The CDR3 consists of 16 residues. V gave up 4 bases and J gave up 3 bases, with 17 bases separating them. In germline, CDR1 is SEHNR, CDR2 FQNEAQ (reference sequence). The CDR3 DNA follows: TGTGCCAGCAGCTCCCGGGGTGAGCGGATGACAGATACGCAGTATTTT. Amino acids: CASSSRGERMTDTQYF.

This clone was observed a single time. This chain joins TRBV18 and TRBJ2-2, with 12 bases matching TRBD2. There are 18 residues in the CDR3. The germline gives CDR1 KGHSH, CDR2 LQKENI. J gave up 6 bases and V 1 base, and 9 bases lay outside the gene matches. The DNA of the CDR3 is TGTGCCAGCTCACCACGGCTAGCGGGAGGGCCTGGCTCCGGGGAGCTGTTTTTT. It is translated as CASSPRLAGGPGSGELFF.

This clone has more than one count but fewer than ten. The CDR3 nucleotides are TGCGCCAGCAGTGAGAGCATGAACACTGAAGCTTTCTTT. This encodes CASSESMNTEAFF. The J gene is TRBJ1-1, the V gene TRBV10-1; no clear D. Deletions cut 2 bases from V and 0 bases from J, with 4 bases between. The V gene's germline CDR1 is WNHNN and CDR2 SYGVQD (reference sequence). CDR3 length: 13 amino acids.

The rearrangement links TRBV7-2 to TRBJ1-4; 8 nucleotides match TRBD1. Trimming at V came to 2 bases and at J to 8 bases, leaving 4 bases not matched to a gene. CDR3 length: 14 residues. The germline CDR1 and CDR2 sequences are SGHTA and FQGNSA. CDR3 nucleotide sequence: TGTGCCAGCAGCTTACAGGGGGCAAGGGAAAAACTGTTTTTT. Its translation: CASSLQGAREKLFF. The entire variable domain, with the rest obtained from reference TRBV7-2 and TRBJ1-4, is as follows: GAGVSQSPSNKVTEKGKDVELRCDPISGHTALYWYRQSLGQGLEFLIYFQGNSAPDKSGLPSDRFSAERTGGSVSTLTIQRTQQEDSAVYLCASSLQGAREKLFFGSGTQLSVL.

This rearrangement joins TRBV5-5 to TRBJ2-1; tentatively, D is TRBD2 (5 bases). Germline CDR1 is SGHKS and CDR2 is YYEKEE (reference sequence). Between the trimmed V and J ends, which lost 1 base and 6 bases, there was a span of 11 bases. This CDR3 comprises 14 residues. CDR3 bases: TGTGCCAGCAGCTTGACTAGTCGGGGCAATGAGCAGTTCTTC. Translation gives CASSLTSRGNEQFF.

This clone was found a few times. The chain is built from TRBV27 and TRBJ2-2; 8 positions agree with TRBD2. This CDR3 region has 14 residues. V dropped 3 bases and J dropped 5; count of bases not matched to a gene: 2. CDR1 and CDR2 (germline): MNHEY, SMNVEV (reference sequence). The CDR3 protein is CASSLGLVTGELFF. CDR3 coding DNA: TGTGCCAGCAGTTTGGGACTAGTTACCGGGGAGCTGTTTTTT.

The count of this clone is one. The chain couples TRBV10-1 to TRBJ2-1, with TRBD2 matching over 9 bases. With V trimmed by 0 bases and J by 5 bases, 2 bases remained unmatched. The CDR3 is 15 amino acids. The germline gives CDR1 WNHNN, CDR2 SYGVQD (reference sequence). In DNA, the CDR3 is TGCGCCAGCAGTGAGTCGGCTAGCGGGAACAATGAGCAGTTCTTC. Encoded protein: CASSESASGNNEQFF.

The rearrangement joins TRBV14 to TRBJ1-1, with 8 positions matching TRBD1. The CDR3 has 14 residues. The germline CDR1 and CDR2 sequences are SGHDN and FVKESK. V lost 4 bases, J lost 5 bases, and 6 bases stayed unmatched. CDR3 coding DNA: TGTGCCAGCAGCCCCCACAGGGGGGGGACTGAAGCTTTCTTT. Protein product: CASSPHRGGTEAFF.

This sequence joins TRBV6-5 and TRBJ1-2; D possibly corresponds to TRBD1 (5 bases). Trimming stripped 6 bases from V and 1 base from J, with 12 bases between. The germline gives CDR1 MNHEY, CDR2 SVGAGI. The CDR3 length is 14 residues. The chain's CDR3 is CASSYGGLNYGYTF. CDR3 in DNA: TGTGCCAGCAGCTATGGGGGACTTAACTATGGCTACACCTTC.

The chain recombines TRBV28 with TRBJ1-1, with a possible D match to TRBD1 (5 bases). CDR3 length: 13 residues. V shed 6 bases and J shed 4 bases, with 12 bases lying between them. Per the germline V gene, CDR1 is MDHEN and CDR2 is SYDVKM. As DNA, the CDR3 is TGTGCCAGCAGACTCGGGGGGGGCACTGAAGCTTTCTTT. Its translation: CASRLGGGTEAFF.

The chain has TRBV5-1 and TRBJ2-1; 13 nucleotides line up with TRBD2. The length of the CDR3 is 18 residues. Germline CDR1 reads SGHRS; CDR2 reads YFSETQ. V dropped 4 bases and J dropped 3; count of bases not matched to a gene: 10. The CDR3 coding sequence is TGCGCCAGCAGCCCTTATGGACTAGCGGGAGTTCGCTACAATGAGCAGTTCTTC. It codes for CASSPYGLAGVRYNEQFF.

This chain links TRBV28 with TRBJ2-7; 7 nucleotides match TRBD2. V was pared by 5 bases and J by 3 bases, with 10 bases of the junction left unmatched. Germline V gives CDR1 MDHEN, CDR2 SYDVKM. The CDR3 totals 15 residues. The CDR3 DNA follows: TGTGCCAGCAGTCTAGGGCGCGGGAGCGTCTACGAGCAGTACTTC. Amino acids: CASSLGRGSVYEQYF.

This rearrangement joins TRBV3-1 (or the pseudogene TRBV3-2) to TRBJ2-2; a possible D gene is TRBD1 (6 bases). Germline CDR1 and CDR2: LGHDT and YNNKEL (reference sequence). Between the trimmed V and J ends, which lost 4 bases and 5 bases, there was a span of 11 bases. The CDR3 totals 14 residues. CDR3 in amino acids: CASSRTVSTGELFF. CDR3 DNA: TGTGCCAGCAGCCGGACAGTGTCTACCGGGGAGCTGTTTTTT.

V is TRBV5-1 and J is TRBJ2-7; 8 bases fit TRBD1. Germline CDR1 is SGHRS and CDR2 is YFSETQ. V was clipped by 0 bases and J by 0 bases; unmatched bases: 5. CDR3 length: 16 residues. The CDR3, as DNA: TGCGCCAGCAGCTTGGATAGGGACAGGTACTCCTACGAGCAGTACTTC. Translation gives CASSLDRDRYSYEQYF.

V and J are TRBV6-5 and TRBJ1-2; no clear D gene. The CDR3 is 15 residues long. Germline V lookup: CDR1 MNHEY, CDR2 SVGAGI. V lost 6 bases and J lost 0, with 14 bases in between. CDR3 bases: TGTGCCAGCAGACGGCCGGGTCTCCCTAACTATGGCTACACCTTC. Its protein is CASRRPGLPNYGYTF.

This rearrangement joins TRBV6-5 to TRBJ2-3; 8 nucleotides match TRBD2. Germline lookup yields CDR1 MNHEY and CDR2 SVGAGI. J was trimmed by 3 bases and V by 6 bases; bases with no gene match: 2. CDR3 size: 13 residues. The CDR3 here is CASRLAGTDTQYF. The CDR3 nucleotides are TGTGCCAGCAGGTTAGCGGGAACAGATACGCAGTATTTT.

Here the CDR3 reads CASSTPRTTAGSYNEQFF. CDR3 nucleotides: TGTGCCAGTAGTACACCTAGGACTACTGCGGGCTCCTACAATGAGCAGTTCTTC. This chain uses TRBV19 with TRBJ2-1; tentative D call: TRBD2 (6 bases). Germline loops: CDR1 LNHDA, CDR2 SQIVND (reference sequence). Deletions cut 4 bases from V and 0 bases from J, with 19 bases between. The CDR3 is 18 amino acids.

CDR3 loop: CASRGQGGPYEQYF. The CDR3 DNA reads as TGTGCCAGCCGCGGACAGGGGGGGCCCTACGAGCAGTACTTC. The chain joins TRBV2 to TRBJ2-7; 10 bases are shared with TRBD1. This CDR3 is built from 14 residues. From germline, CDR1 is SNHLY and CDR2 FYNNEI. V dropped 8 bases and J dropped 2; count of bases not matched to a gene: 6.

A single count supports this clone. CDR3 sequence (DNA): TGTGCCAGTAGTATGGAAGTAGCTGGCTACGAGCAGTACTTC. This gives the protein CASSMEVAGYEQYF. The chain employs TRBV19 and TRBJ2-7; no clear D. This CDR3 contains 14 residues. Germline-derived CDR1 and CDR2 are LNHDA and SQIVND (reference sequence). Trimming removed 3 bases at V and 3 bases at J, with 12 bases between.

In its sample, this clone was seen once. J is TRBJ2-7 and V is TRBV7-3; unclear D gene. The CDR3 sequence is 13 residues long. Germline-derived CDR1 and CDR2 are SGHTA and FQGTGA. The V end lost 0 bases, the J end lost 5 bases, and 8 bases lay between the germline ends. CDR3 loop: CASSLTPLDEQYF. The CDR3 DNA is TGTGCCAGCAGCTTAACCCCTCTCGACGAGCAGTACTTC.

This clone was picked up one time. The rearrangement joins TRBV2 to TRBJ1-6; 9 bases fit TRBD1. This CDR3 is 15 amino acids long. Per the germline V gene, CDR1 is SNHLY and CDR2 is FYNNEI. Trimming cost V 8 bases and J 8 bases; bases outside gene matches: 10. The CDR3 is CASLPSGQGHSPLHF. As DNA, the CDR3 is TGTGCCAGCCTTCCGTCGGGACAGGGTCATTCACCCCTCCACTTT.

This chain joins TRBV28 and TRBJ2-7, with 7 bases that match TRBD1. J lost 0 bases, V lost 6 bases, and 8 bases had no gene match. Germline CDR1 reads MDHEN; CDR2 reads SYDVKM. CDR3 length: 15 residues. The CDR3 nucleotides read TGTGCCAGCAGCCCCCCGGACAGGCTCTCCTACGAGCAGTACTTC. Amino acids: CASSPPDRLSYEQYF.

The chain uses TRBV9 and TRBJ2-4, with a weak D call TRBD1 (5 bases). The V end was cut by 3 bases, the J end by 5 bases, with 15 bases between. CDR1 and CDR2 from the germline V gene are SGDLS and YYNGEE. The length of the CDR3 is 15 residues. CDR3 residues: CASSGSGNPENIQYF. The CDR3 region has the DNA TGTGCCAGCAGCGGATCAGGGAATCCGGAAAACATTCAGTACTTC. The whole variable domain, filled in from reference TRBV9 and TRBJ2-4, reads DSGVTQTPKHLITATGQRVTLRCSPRSGDLSVYWYQQSLDQGLQFLIQYYNGEERAKGNILERFSAQQFPDLHSELNLSSLELGDSALYFCASSGSGNPENIQYFGAGTRLSVL.

The rearrangement links TRBV6-1 to TRBJ2-7; TRBD1 agrees at 7 bases. The CDR3 contains 14 residues. Unmatched junction bases numbered 4, after V lost 3 bases and J lost 2 bases. CDR1 MNHNS and CDR2 SASEGT come from the germline V gene. The CDR3 DNA is TGTGCCAGCAGTGATCGACAGGGAGCCTACGAGCAGTACTTC. Encoded protein: CASSDRQGAYEQYF.

This rearrangement joins TRBV30 to TRBJ2-1, with D perhaps TRBD2 (5 bases). Germline V gene lookup returns CDR1 GTSNPN and CDR2 SVGIG (reference sequence). This CDR3 has 14 amino acids. V was shortened by 7 bases and J by 1 base, with 14 bases between the two germline ends. CDR3 DNA: TGTGCCTCGCGGGCATCAATATCCTACAATGAGCAGTTCTTC. This translates into CASRASISYNEQFF. The variable domain in full, completed from reference TRBV30 and TRBJ2-1, reads SQTIHQWPATLVQPVGSPLSLECTVEGTSNPNLYWYRQAAGRGLQLLFYSVGIGQISSEVPQNLSASRPQDRQFILSSKKLLLSDSGFYLCASRASISYNEQFFGPGTRLTVL.